The clone carrying this T cell receptor beta chain was recorded at least ten times. The antigen is not known. This sample stems from a study of read filtering for tumor transcriptome and immune sequencing. Study as a whole: Revised staging placed 8 patients in R-ISS I, 15 to 20 in II, roughly 7 in III. RNA-seq yielded only roughly 80 to 1,400 TCR reads, IR-seq about 3.5 to 11 million. Study results and limitations: Roughly four fifths of IR-seq clonotypes had one read, totaling around 4% of reads; RNA-seq: around 70% and 40%.

From around 0.4 ug of RNA, a library with molecular barcoded alpha/delta and beta/gamma adaptors was made. MiXCR, applied by TCRdb to the reads, yields one record per CDR3 protein. The table shows around 130,000 distinct CDR3 sequences, with about 13% occurring only once. The trim removed 5 bases at V and 10 bases at J, leaving 11 bases unmatched. The CDR3 runs to 14 residues. Germline loops: CDR1 MNHEY, CDR2 SVGAGI. The clonotype comes from a donor at least 40 years old with multiple myeloma. The sequencing input was a population of CD138-negative cells sorted from bone marrow. The rearrangement uses TRBV6-5 and TRBJ2-1, with 7 nucleotides matching TRBD2. Here the CDR3 reads CASSLGGSRWEQFF. DNA for the CDR3: TGTGCCAGCAGTCTGGGCGGGAGTAGGTGGGAGCAGTTCTTC.